These 8 T cell receptor beta chains originate from one sample sequenced in a study of blood T cell repertoires in COVID-19. Here immunoSEQ multiplex PCR was the method, and the copy in TCRdb shows in-frame clones only, minus some. The sample lists approximately 190,000 clones, more than 75% seen once, with roughly 8% in the top ten. The source material was peripheral blood. The receptors shown here come from a woman in her sixties or seventies with COVID-19, enrolled during active disease.

V is TRBV5-1 and J is TRBJ2-5, with 7 bases lining up with TRBD2. The CDR3 contains 14 residues. V lost 1 base to trimming and J lost 3 bases; unmatched junction nucleotides: 3. From germline, CDR1 is SGHRS and CDR2 YFSETQ. The CDR3: CASSLRSGEETQYF. Written as DNA, the CDR3 is TGCGCCAGCAGCTTGAGAAGCGGGGAAGAGACCCAGTACTTC. Full variable domain (rest looked up from reference TRBV5-1 and TRBJ2-5): KAGVTQTPRYLIKTRGQQVTLSCSPISGHRSVSWYQQTPGQGLQFLFEYFSETQRNKGNFPGRFSGRQFSNSRSEMNVSTLELGDSALYLCASSLRSGEETQYFGPGTRLLVL.

The V call is TRBV19, the J call TRBJ2-3; TRBD1 agrees at 10 bases. Germline V gene lookup returns CDR1 LNHDA and CDR2 SQIVND (reference sequence). This CDR3 has 15 residues. V trimming: 4 bases; J trimming: 1 base; junction bases outside the gene matches: 2. CDR3 loop: CASSTGTGGTDTQYF. The CDR3 coding sequence is TGTGCCAGTAGTACGGGGACAGGGGGCACAGATACGCAGTATTTT.

The sample holds a few counts of this clone. V is TRBV5-1 and J is TRBJ2-3; 9 nucleotides line up with TRBD2. CDR3 length: 15 residues. Germline V gene data show CDR1 as SGHRS and CDR2 as YFSETQ. With 1 base clipped from V and 5 bases from J, the junction kept 5 bases outside the gene matches. The CDR3 is CASSLSGRRIDTQYF. CDR3 nucleotide sequence: TGCGCCAGCAGCTTGAGCGGGAGGCGGATAGATACGCAGTATTTT.

This chain joins TRBV6-2 or TRBV6-3 and TRBJ2-7; TRBD1 agrees at 11 bases. Germline trimming cut 6 bases from V and 2 bases from J; bases unmatched to any gene: 6. Germline V gene lookup returns CDR1 MNHEY and CDR2 SVGEGT. The CDR3 totals 15 residues. The DNA for the CDR3 is TGTGCCAGCAGCCCGGACAGGGGGCGAGCCTACGAGCAGTACTTC. Protein product: CASSPDRGRAYEQYF.

This clone has a single count. This chain links TRBV7-8 with TRBJ2-7; no clear D. Trimming pared 3 bases from V and 7 bases from J, leaving 7 bases between. Looked up from germline, CDR1 is SGHVS and CDR2 is FQNEAQ. CDR3 length: 11 amino acids. CDR3 bases: TGTGCCAGCAGCTTTACCGGGGAGCAGTACTTC. It translates to CASSFTGEQYF.

V gene TRBV30 combines with J gene TRBJ2-7, with 8 nucleotides matching TRBD1. The CDR3 is 14 amino acids. In germline, CDR1 is GTSNPN, CDR2 SVGIG (reference sequence). V gave up 4 bases and J gave up 4 bases; unmatched junction bases: 9. CDR3 protein: CAWTTGTGRYEQYF. The DNA of the CDR3 is TGTGCCTGGACGACCGGGACAGGTCGTTACGAGCAGTACTTC.

This clone was detected many times. DNA for the CDR3: TGTGCCAGCAGTGTAGCACAGGGGGCCAACTATGGCTACACCTTC. It is translated as CASSVAQGANYGYTF. V gene TRBV2 combines with J gene TRBJ1-2, with TRBD1 matching 9 bases. J gave up 2 bases and V 4 bases, and 5 bases lay outside the gene matches. This CDR3 has 15 residues. Germline CDR1 SNHLY, CDR2 FYNNEI.

The chain has TRBV19 and TRBJ2-5, with D possibly being TRBD1 (5 bases). The CDR3 extends over 15 amino acids. CDR1 is LNHDA, CDR2 SQIVND, per germline (reference sequence). V was cut by 5 bases and J by 1 base, with 14 bases left in between. CDR3 nucleotide sequence: TGTGCCAGTAGTCCGACCCGGACATCCCAAGAGACCCAGTACTTC. Amino acids: CASSPTRTSQETQYF.